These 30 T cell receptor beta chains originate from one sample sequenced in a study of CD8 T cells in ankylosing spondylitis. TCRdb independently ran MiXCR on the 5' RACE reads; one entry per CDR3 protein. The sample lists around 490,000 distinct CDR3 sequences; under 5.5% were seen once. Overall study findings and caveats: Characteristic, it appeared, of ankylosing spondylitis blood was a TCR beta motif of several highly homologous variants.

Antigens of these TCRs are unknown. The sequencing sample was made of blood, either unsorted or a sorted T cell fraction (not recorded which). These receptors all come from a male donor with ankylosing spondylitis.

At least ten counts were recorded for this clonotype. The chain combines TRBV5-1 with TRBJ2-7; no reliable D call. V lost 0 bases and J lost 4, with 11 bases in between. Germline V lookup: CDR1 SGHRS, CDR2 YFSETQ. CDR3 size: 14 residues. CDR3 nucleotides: TGCGCCAGCAGCTTGGCCGTGGCAGAATACGAGCAGTACTTC. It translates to CASSLAVAEYEQYF.

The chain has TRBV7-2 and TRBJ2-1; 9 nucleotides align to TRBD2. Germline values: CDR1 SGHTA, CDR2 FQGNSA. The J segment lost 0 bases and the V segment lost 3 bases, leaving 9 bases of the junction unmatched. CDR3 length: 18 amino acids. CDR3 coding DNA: TGTGCCAGCAGCTTGCCTAGCGGGATTCCTAGCTCCTACAATGAGCAGTTCTTC. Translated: CASSLPSGIPSSYNEQFF.

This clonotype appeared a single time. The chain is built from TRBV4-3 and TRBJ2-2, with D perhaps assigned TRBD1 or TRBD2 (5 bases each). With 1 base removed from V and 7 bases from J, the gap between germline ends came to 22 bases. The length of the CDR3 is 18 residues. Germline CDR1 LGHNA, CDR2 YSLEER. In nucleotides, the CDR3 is TGCGCCAGCAGCCAAGGAAGCGCCACCGGGACGGCAGACGGGGAGCTGTTTTTT. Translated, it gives CASSQGSATGTADGELFF.

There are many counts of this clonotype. CDR3 nucleotide sequence: TGCAGTGTCAGGGATCATTCCTACGAGCAGTACTTC. It yields the protein CSVRDHSYEQYF. The V and J genes are TRBV20-1 and TRBJ2-7, with a possible D match to TRBD1 (5 bases). V was clipped by 7 bases and J by 1 base, with 11 bases between them. Germline loops: CDR1 DFQATT, CDR2 SNEGSKA (reference sequence). The CDR3 length is 12 residues.

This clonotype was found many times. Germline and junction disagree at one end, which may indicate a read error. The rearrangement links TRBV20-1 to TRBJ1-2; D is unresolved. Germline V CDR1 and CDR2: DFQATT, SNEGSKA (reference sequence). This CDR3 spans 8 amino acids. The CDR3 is CSAAGMHF. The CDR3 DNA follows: TGCAGTGCTGCCGGGATGCACTTC.

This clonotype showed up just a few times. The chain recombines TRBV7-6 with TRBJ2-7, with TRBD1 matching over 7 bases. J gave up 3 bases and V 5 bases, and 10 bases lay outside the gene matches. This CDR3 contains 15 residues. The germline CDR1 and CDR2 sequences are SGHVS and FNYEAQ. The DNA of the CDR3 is TGTGCCAGCAGCCATAACAGGGGCCCAGTCTACGAGCAGTACTTC. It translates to CASSHNRGPVYEQYF.

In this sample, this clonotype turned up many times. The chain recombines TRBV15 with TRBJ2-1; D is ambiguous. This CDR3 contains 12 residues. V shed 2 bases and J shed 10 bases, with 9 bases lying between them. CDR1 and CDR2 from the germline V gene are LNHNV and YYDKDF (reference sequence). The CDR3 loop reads CATSRPLSEQFF. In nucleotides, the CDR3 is TGTGCCACCAGCAGACCCCTCTCGGAGCAGTTCTTC.

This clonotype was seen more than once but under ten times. The CDR3: CASSRGGTGNQPQHF. In DNA form, the CDR3 reads TGTGCCAGCAGCCGTGGGGGAACTGGCAATCAGCCCCAGCATTTT. V gene TRBV7-9 combines with J gene TRBJ1-5, with a weak D call TRBD1 (5 bases). The CDR3 is 15 residues long. Per the germline V gene, CDR1 is SEHNR and CDR2 is FQNEAQ (reference sequence). Deletions cut 5 bases from V and 2 bases from J, with 13 bases between.

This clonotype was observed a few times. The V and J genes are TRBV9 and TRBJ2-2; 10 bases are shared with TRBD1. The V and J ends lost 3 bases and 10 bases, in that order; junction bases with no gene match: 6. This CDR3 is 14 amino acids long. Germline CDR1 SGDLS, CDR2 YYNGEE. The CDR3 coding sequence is TGTGCCAGCAGCGGAGCGGGACAGGGGAAGGAGCTGTTTTTT. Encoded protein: CASSGAGQGKELFF. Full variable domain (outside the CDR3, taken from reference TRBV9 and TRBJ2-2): DSGVTQTPKHLITATGQRVTLRCSPRSGDLSVYWYQQSLDQGLQFLIQYYNGEERAKGNILERFSAQQFPDLHSELNLSSLELGDSALYFCASSGAGQGKELFFGEGSRLTVL.

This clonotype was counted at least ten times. CDR3 DNA sequence: TGTGCCAGTAGTAGGGTCGGCTATGGCTACACCTTC. This translates into CASSRVGYGYTF. The chain employs TRBV19 and TRBJ1-2; D unclear. The germline CDR1 and CDR2 sequences are LNHDA and SQIVND (reference sequence). V dropped 4 bases and J dropped 4 bases, with 7 bases sitting between them. The CDR3 extends over 12 amino acids.

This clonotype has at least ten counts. This CDR3 reads CATGMAGETQYF. DNA for the CDR3: TGTGCCACCGGGATGGCCGGGGAGACCCAGTACTTC. The rearrangement joins TRBV12-3 or TRBV12-4 to TRBJ2-5; the D gene is possibly TRBD2 (5 bases). The germline V and J ends were trimmed by 10 bases and 5 bases, with 14 bases remaining between them. This CDR3 comprises 12 residues.

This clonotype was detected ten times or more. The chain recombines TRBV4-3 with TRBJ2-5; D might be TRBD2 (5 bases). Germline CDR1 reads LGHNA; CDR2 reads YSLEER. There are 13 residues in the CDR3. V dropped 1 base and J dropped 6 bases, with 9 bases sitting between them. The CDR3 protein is CASSQGERKTQYF. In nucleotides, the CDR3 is TGCGCCAGCAGCCAAGGGGAGCGGAAGACCCAGTACTTC.

The CDR3 spells CARSPGLADYEQYF. CDR3 DNA sequence: TGTGCCAGGAGCCCTGGGCTAGCGGACTACGAGCAGTACTTC. V is TRBV5-3 and J is TRBJ2-7; 7 nucleotides line up with TRBD2. TRBV5-3 is annotated as an ORF whose role is uncertain. This CDR3 is 14 amino acids long. J was trimmed by 3 bases and V by 8 bases; bases with no gene match: 11.

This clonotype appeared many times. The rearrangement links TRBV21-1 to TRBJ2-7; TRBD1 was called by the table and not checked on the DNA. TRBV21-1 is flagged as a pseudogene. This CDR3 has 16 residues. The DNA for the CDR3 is TGTGCCAGCAGCAAAGATATTAGGCGGGGGCACCGCGAGCAGTACTTC. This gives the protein CASSKDIRRGHREQYF.

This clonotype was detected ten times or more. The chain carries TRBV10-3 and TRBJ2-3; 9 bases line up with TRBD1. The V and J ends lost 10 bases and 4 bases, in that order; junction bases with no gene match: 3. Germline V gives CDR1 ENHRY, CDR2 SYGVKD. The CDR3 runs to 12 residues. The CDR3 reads CATGQGSDTQYF. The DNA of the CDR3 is TGTGCCACCGGACAGGGGTCAGATACGCAGTATTTT.

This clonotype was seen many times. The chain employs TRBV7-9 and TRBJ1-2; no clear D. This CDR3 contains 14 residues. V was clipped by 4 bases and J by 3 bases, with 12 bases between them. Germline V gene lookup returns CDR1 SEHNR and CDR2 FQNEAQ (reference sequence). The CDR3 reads CASSYPKRDYGYTF. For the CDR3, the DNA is TGTGCCAGCAGCTACCCCAAACGGGACTATGGCTACACCTTC.

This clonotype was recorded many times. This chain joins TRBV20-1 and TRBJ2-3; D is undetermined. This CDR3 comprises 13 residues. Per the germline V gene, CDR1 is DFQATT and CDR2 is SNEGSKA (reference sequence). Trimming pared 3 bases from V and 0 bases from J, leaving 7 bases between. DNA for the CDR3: TGCAGTGCTAGGAGACAAAGCACAGATACGCAGTATTTT. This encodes CSARRQSTDTQYF.

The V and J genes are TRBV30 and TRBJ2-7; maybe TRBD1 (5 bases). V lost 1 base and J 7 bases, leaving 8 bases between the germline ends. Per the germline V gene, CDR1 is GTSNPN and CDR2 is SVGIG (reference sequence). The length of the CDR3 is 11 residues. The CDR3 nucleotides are TGTGCCTGGAGTGGGGGCCAGGAGCAGTACTTC. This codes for CAWSGGQEQYF.

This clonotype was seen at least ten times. CDR3 residues: CATSRDPQRGWGSPLHF. Here the CDR3 DNA reads TGTGCCACCAGCAGAGATCCCCAGCGGGGGTGGGGTTCACCCCTCCACTTT. V is TRBV15 and J is TRBJ1-6; possibly TRBD1 for D (5 bases). Germline CDR1 is LNHNV and CDR2 is YYDKDF (reference sequence). The CDR3 is 17 amino acids. Trimming took 0 bases from V and 9 from J, leaving 18 bases between them.

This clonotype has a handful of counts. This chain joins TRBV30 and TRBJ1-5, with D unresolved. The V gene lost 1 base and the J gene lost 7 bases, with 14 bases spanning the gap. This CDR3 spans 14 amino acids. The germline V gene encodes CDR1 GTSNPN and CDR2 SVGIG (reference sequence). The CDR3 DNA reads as TGTGCCTGGAGTGGGACCGGACTGTACCAGCCCCAGCATTTT. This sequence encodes CAWSGTGLYQPQHF.

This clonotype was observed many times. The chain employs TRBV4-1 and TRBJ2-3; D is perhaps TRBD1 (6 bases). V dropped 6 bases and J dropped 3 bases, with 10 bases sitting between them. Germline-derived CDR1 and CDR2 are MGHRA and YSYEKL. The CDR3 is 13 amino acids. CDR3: CASRLQGTDTQYF. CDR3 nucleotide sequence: TGCGCCAGCAGGCTCCAGGGGACAGATACGCAGTATTTT.

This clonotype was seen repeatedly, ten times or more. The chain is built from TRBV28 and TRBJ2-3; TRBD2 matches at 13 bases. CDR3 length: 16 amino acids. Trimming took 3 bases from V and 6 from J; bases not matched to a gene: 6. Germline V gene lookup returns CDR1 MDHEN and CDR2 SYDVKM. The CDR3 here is CASSLSGLAGADTQYF. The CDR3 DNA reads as TGTGCCAGCAGTTTGTCCGGACTAGCGGGGGCTGATACGCAGTATTTT.

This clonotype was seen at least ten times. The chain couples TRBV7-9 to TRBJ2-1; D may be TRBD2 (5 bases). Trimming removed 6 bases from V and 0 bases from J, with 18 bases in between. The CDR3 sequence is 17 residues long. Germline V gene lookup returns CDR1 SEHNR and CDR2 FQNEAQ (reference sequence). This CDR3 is CASRPHLALYSYNEQFF. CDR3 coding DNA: TGTGCCAGCAGACCTCATCTAGCCCTGTACTCCTACAATGAGCAGTTCTTC. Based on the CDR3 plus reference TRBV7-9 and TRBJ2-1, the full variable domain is DTGVSQNPRHKITKRGQNVTFRCDPISEHNRLYWYRQTLGQGPEFLTYFQNEAQLEKSRLLSDRFSAERPKGSFSTLEIQRTEQGDSAMYLCASRPHLALYSYNEQFFGPGTRLTVL.

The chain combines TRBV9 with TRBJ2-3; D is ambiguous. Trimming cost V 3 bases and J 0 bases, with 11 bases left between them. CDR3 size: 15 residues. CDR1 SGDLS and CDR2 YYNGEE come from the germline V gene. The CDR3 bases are TGTGCCAGCAGCGCCGGAGCATCAAGCACAGATACGCAGTATTTT. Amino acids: CASSAGASSTDTQYF.

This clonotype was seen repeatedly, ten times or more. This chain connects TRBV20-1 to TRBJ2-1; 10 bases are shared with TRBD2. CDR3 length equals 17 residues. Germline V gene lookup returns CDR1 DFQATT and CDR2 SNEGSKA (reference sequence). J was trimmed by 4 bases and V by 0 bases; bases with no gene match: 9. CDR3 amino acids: CSARDPWASGGYNEQFF. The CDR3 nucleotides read TGCAGTGCTAGAGATCCGTGGGCTAGCGGGGGTTACAATGAGCAGTTCTTC.

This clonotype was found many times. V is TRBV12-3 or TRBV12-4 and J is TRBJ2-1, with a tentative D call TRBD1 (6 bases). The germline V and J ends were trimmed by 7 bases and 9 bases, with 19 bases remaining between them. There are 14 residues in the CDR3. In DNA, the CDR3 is TGTGCCAGCACCGAGCAGGGGTCCAGGACTGAGCAGTTCTTC. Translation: CASTEQGSRTEQFF.

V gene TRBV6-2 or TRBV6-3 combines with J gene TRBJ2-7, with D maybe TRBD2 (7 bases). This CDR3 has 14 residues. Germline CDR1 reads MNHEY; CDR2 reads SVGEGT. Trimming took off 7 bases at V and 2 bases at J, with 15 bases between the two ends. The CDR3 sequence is CASKGAGAPYEQYF. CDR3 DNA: TGTGCCAGCAAAGGGGCGGGGGCCCCCTACGAGCAGTACTTC.

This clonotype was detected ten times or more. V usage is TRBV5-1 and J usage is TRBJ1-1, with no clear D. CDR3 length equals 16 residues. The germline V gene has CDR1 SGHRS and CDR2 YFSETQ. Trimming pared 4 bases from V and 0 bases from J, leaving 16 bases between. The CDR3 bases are TGCGCCAGCAGCGTACAGTATGTGGGCCTGAACACTGAAGCTTTCTTT. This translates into CASSVQYVGLNTEAFF.

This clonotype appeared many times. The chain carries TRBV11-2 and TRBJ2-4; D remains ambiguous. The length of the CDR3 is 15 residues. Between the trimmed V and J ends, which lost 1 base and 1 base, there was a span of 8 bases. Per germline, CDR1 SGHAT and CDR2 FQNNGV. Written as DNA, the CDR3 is TGTGCCAGCAGCTTAGCGTCGTTGGCCAAAAACATTCAGTACTTC. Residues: CASSLASLAKNIQYF.

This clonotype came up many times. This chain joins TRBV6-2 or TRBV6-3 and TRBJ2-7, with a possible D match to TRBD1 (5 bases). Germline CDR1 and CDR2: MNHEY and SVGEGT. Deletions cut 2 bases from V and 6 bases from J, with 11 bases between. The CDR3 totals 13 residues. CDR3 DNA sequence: TGTGCCAGCAGTTACCAGGGTTTCGGCGAGCAGTACTTC. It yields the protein CASSYQGFGEQYF.